This TCR beta chain originates from a study of CD8 T cells in Susac syndrome. Peripheral blood CD8+ and CD4+ T cells were profiled by TCR beta sequencing. Relapsing-remitting disease, either stable or active, was present in the multiple sclerosis controls, who were treatment-naive patients. Per germline, CDR1 LNHDA and CDR2 SQIVND (reference sequence). The CDR3 length is 17 residues. The V end was cut by 4 bases, the J end by 5 bases, with 23 bases between. RNA, at about 0.45 to 1 ug, was reverse transcribed with random hexamers. An immunoSEQ multiplex PCR amplified TCR beta CDR3 over 54 Vbeta and 13 Jbeta. MiXCR was run by TCRdb on the immunoSEQ multiplex PCR reads, yielding one entry per CDR3 protein. The sample carries about 300,000 distinct CDR3 sequences, 75% to 85% recorded once. Study results and caveats: The authors acknowledged that their TCR sequencing and HLA analysis involved a relatively small number of individuals.

Concerning this clonotype itself: Antigen specificity is unknown.

The chain couples TRBV19 to TRBJ2-5; tentatively, D is TRBD2 (5 bases). The sequence came from a human donor with multiple sclerosis. Input material: CD8+ T cells from PBMCs. CDR3 residues: CASSSLFDIDERETQYF. CDR3 coding DNA: TGTGCCAGTAGTAGTCTTTTTGATATCGACGAGCGGGAGACCCAGTACTTC.